The rows below give T cell receptor beta chains drawn from one sample of a study of control samples from healthy donors and cancer patients. Repertoires were generated with immunoSEQ multiplex PCR, while TCRdb's copy carries only in-frame clones and drops some. The data hold under 200,000 clones, with around 96% observed a single time. Sequenced: blood. The receptors were sampled from a woman aged 35 to 49 in good health. Both conserved end residues are part of each CDR3. The order of the fields is D gene, J gene, clone size, V gene, CDR3 DNA, CDR3 protein. A D gene is named only where the DNA matches it firmly. Expanded clones are given a class, and other clones once, few, many or no size at all.

NA | TRBJ2-5 | NA | TRBV4-2 | TGTGCCAGCAGCAATAAGGGGGGCCCAAAAGAGACCCAGTACTTC | CASSNKGGPKETQYF
TRBD1 | TRBJ2-1 | once | TRBV7-9 | TGTGCCAGCAGCTTATGGGACAGTGCCTACAATGAGCAGTTCTTC | CASSLWDSAYNEQFF
NA | TRBJ1-2 | once | TRBV7-2 | TGTGCCAGCAGCTTAGGTTCCGCTTATAACTATGGCTACACCTTC | CASSLGSAYNYGYTF
NA | TRBJ1-6 | NA | TRBV10-2 | TGCGCCAGCAGGGCCAAGAGGGGTTCACCCCTCCACTTT | CASRAKRGSPLHF
TRBD1 | TRBJ2-7 | NA | TRBV5-1 | TGCGCCAGCAGCCTGGCAGAGACAGGGACAACCTACGAGCAGTACTTC | CASSLAETGTTYEQYF
NA | TRBJ1-1 | NA | TRBV4-1 | TGCGCCAGCAGCCAAGATCCCCCTGAAGCTTTCTTT | CASSQDPPEAFF
TRBD2 | TRBJ2-3 | NA | TRBV11-1 | TGTGCCAGCAGCTTAGGACTAGCGGACACAGATACGCAGTATTTT | CASSLGLADTDTQYF
NA | TRBJ1-2 | NA | TRBV3-1/TRBV3-2 | TGTGCCAGCAGCCAAGTCCCGGAAGGGAACTATGGCTACACCTTC | CASSQVPEGNYGYTF
NA | TRBJ1-2 | NA | TRBV19 | TGTGCCAGTAGTATTGAGACAGTCTATGGCTACACCTTC | CASSIETVYGYTF
TRBD1 | TRBJ2-7 | NA | TRBV5-5 | TGTGCCAGCAGTCCTGACAGGGTACAAGAGCAGTACTTC | CASSPDRVQEQYF
NA | TRBJ2-7 | NA | TRBV4-3 | TGCGCCAGCAGCCAATACCCCTCGGGGTCCTACGAGCAGTACTTC | CASSQYPSGSYEQYF
NA | TRBJ1-2 | NA | TRBV24-1 | TGTGCCACCAGTGACCCACAGGGATATGGCTACACCTTC | CATSDPQGYGYTF
NA | TRBJ1-2 | NA | TRBV28 | TGTGCCAGCAGTTTTTCGGGGCCGCTTGGTGGAGGAGGCTACACCTTC | CASSFSGPLGGGGYTF
NA | TRBJ2-1 | NA | TRBV7-9 | TGTGCCAGCAGCTTACGTAGCGCCCAGGGCAGCTCCTACAATGAGCAGTTCTTC | CASSLRSAQGSSYNEQFF
TRBD1 | TRBJ1-2 | NA | TRBV29-1 | TGCAGCGTGGACAGGGGTGGTGGCTACACCTTC | CSVDRGGGYTF
NA | TRBJ1-1 | NA | TRBV6-5 | TGTGCCAGCTCTCACCAGACAGAAAACACTGAAGCTTTCTTT | CASSHQTENTEAFF
TRBD2 | TRBJ2-3 | NA | TRBV7-2 | TGTGCCAGCAGCCCCGGGGGGGGGCGTAGGGGACAAGATACGCAGTATTTT | CASSPGGGRRGQDTQYF
TRBD1 | TRBJ1-3 | once | TRBV19 | TGTGCCAGTAGTATAGAAGGGACAGGGATCTCTGGAAACACCATATATTTT | CASSIEGTGISGNTIYF
TRBD2 | TRBJ2-1 | NA | TRBV5-1 | TGCGCCAGCAGTAAATCTGGTAGCGGGATCTCCGATGAGCAGTTCTTC | CASSKSGSGISDEQFF
NA | TRBJ2-6 | once | TRBV30 | TGTGCCTGGGGGATACAGGGACTTGGGGTCCTGACTTTC | CAWGIQGLGVLTF
NA | TRBJ2-2 | NA | TRBV11-2 | TGTGCCAGCAGCTTAGGGCAGGGAAGGACCGGGGAGCTGTTTTTT | CASSLGQGRTGELFF
NA | TRBJ1-5 | NA | TRBV27 | TGTGCCAGCAGCCCACTTAAACAGGGAGGCAGCAATCAGCCCCAGCATTTT | CASSPLKQGGSNQPQHF
TRBD1 | TRBJ1-3 | NA | TRBV5-6 | TGTGCCAGCACCAGGGACAGGGCCGGAAACACCATATATTTT | CASTRDRAGNTIYF
NA | TRBJ2-3 | NA | TRBV3-1/TRBV3-2 | TGTGCCAGCAGCCAAGACCCTCGGCTAGGGGGCACAGATACGCAGTATTTT | CASSQDPRLGGTDTQYF
TRBD2 | TRBJ2-5 | NA | TRBV19 | TGTGCCAGTAGTATAGTCGGGACTAGCGGAGGACAAGAGACCCAGTACTTC | CASSIVGTSGGQETQYF
NA | TRBJ2-6 | NA | TRBV29-1 | TGCAGCGTTGAAGTTCTGGGTCGTGGGGCCAACGTCCTGACTTTC | CSVEVLGRGANVLTF
TRBD1 | TRBJ1-1 | NA | TRBV7-9 | TGTGCCAGCAGGACAGGGTACTTGGCTGAAGCTTTCTTT | CASRTGYLAEAFF
NA | TRBJ1-4 | NA | TRBV5-1 | TGCGCCAGCAGACCCGGGGCAACTAATGAAAAACTGTTTTTT | CASRPGATNEKLFF
TRBD1 | TRBJ1-4 | NA | TRBV19 | TGTGCCAGTAGGCCCGGGACAGGGGACGAAAAACTGTTTTTT | CASRPGTGDEKLFF
NA | TRBJ2-1 | NA | TRBV28 | TGTGCCAGCACCAGGAGCTCCTACAATGAGCAGTTCTTC | CASTRSSYNEQFF
NA | TRBJ1-5 | NA | TRBV7-8 | TGTGCCAGCAGCCGGACAGCTTATAGCAATCAGCCCCAGCATTTT | CASSRTAYSNQPQHF
NA | TRBJ2-7 | NA | TRBV12-5 | TGTGCTAGTGGTTCGGGACCGATAAGTTACGAGCAGTACTTC | CASGSGPISYEQYF
NA | TRBJ1-6 | NA | TRBV4-1 | TGCGCCAGCAGCGTTAACGGGAATTCACCCCTCCACTTT | CASSVNGNSPLHF
NA | TRBJ2-7 | few | TRBV4-3 | TGCGCCAGCAGCCAATTTCCCGGGGACGAGCAGTACTTC | CASSQFPGDEQYF
NA | TRBJ2-7 | NA | TRBV10-2 | TGCGCCAGCAGTGAAACGGGACACCTGGGATCCTACGAGCAGTACTTC | CASSETGHLGSYEQYF